This T cell receptor beta chain was documented in a study of regulatory T cells in long-lasting Graves disease (dated by TCRdb to the early 2020s). For the study in its entirety: Persistent Graves' disease was defined as persistently positive TSH receptor autoantibodies together with antithyroid drug treatment for over 5 years. Peripheral blood TCR sequencing and RNA sequencing compared persistent Graves' disease patients with newly diagnosed Graves' disease patients. The study was conducted in China and was registered as a clinical trial. A total of about 35 samples underwent TCR sequencing: about 13 from persistent and about 20 from newly diagnosed Graves' disease patients. Persistent Graves' disease patients in the clinical cohort had taken antithyroid drugs for 9 to 11 years on average. General findings and caveats noted by the study authors: More public clonotypes were shared among persistent patients (2,741) than among newly diagnosed patients (966). The study examined only peripheral blood because the primary lesion, thyroid tissue, could not be accessed. Lower TCR Shannon entropy and fewer highly expanded clones were observed in persistent Graves' disease patients than in newly diagnosed patients, which suggested clonal expansion. The authors acknowledged the small sample size as a limitation that may reduce accuracy. Sequencing and analysis were limited to the TCR beta chain. Persistent disease showed preferential use of TRBV28, TRBJ1-2 and TRBJ2-5, whereas newly diagnosed disease favored TRBV20-1 and TRBJ2-1.

The method behind the library was multiplex PCR. This sample was sequenced with an Illumina HiSeq 4000. TCR beta libraries were built with iRepertoire HTBI primers and Arm-PCR amplification of CDR3 regions. Before sequencing, the PCR products underwent gel purification. The published analysis was carried out like this. Gene usage analysis of CDR3 amino acid clonotypes used the 55 to 80 TRBV and 14 to 15 TRBJ segments found across samples. COPE and FqMerger were used to merge the filtered high-quality paired reads into contigs. BLAST was used to align contigs to the IMGT TRBV, TRBD and TRBJ reference genes, and CDR3 was defined following IMGT. Any clonotype with a frequency above 0.1% was classified as a highly expanded clone. Repertoire diversity was measured by Shannon entropy, and V-J evenness by the Gini coefficient. Clonotypes shared by more than one individual were considered public. TCRdb reworked the public reads: Q25 trimming with fastp, MiXCR clone assembly, productive beta chains retained. Entries are consolidated by CDR3 protein sequence, retaining the most common genes and DNA. TCRdb, rather than the study authors, made the V and J calls. This sample has roughly 470,000 distinct CDR3 sequences in its table, and about 20% of those were observed once. 7.8% of the sample comes from the top ten.

The time point label here, explained by the study, means: persistent/refractory GD, antithyroid drugs over 5 years with positive TRAb. For both TCR sequencing and RNA sequencing, RNA was extracted from PBMCs using TRIzol. Graves' disease was diagnosed according to American Thyroid Association guidelines. Recruitment of patients was carried out at an endocrinology department in Xi'an, China. Each patient gave around 9.2 milliliters of peripheral blood, collected in an EDTA anticoagulant tube. Ficoll Paque Plus density gradient separation was used to isolate PBMCs, and no additional T cell sorting was done. RNA quality was checked with an Agilent 2100 Bioanalyzer and agarose gel, and concentration with a NanoDrop 2000. The junction shows trimming of 7 bases on V and 1 base on J, plus 10 bases between the germline ends. The CDR3 goes from the cysteine to the phenylalanine over 13 residues. Left in the record is the CDR3 DNA by itself, 39 bases read in frame from the first base. CDR1 is given as SNHLY and CDR2 as FYNNEI, both from the germline V gene.

This clonotype came up many times. Its antigen target is currently unknown. The record has no base qualities; no much larger clone is one base away. Sample: peripheral blood mononuclear cells (PBMCs), taken when the disease was refractory, from a patient treated with antithyroid drugs. The sequence derives from a female donor with Graves disease. Recombination joined TRBV2 with TRBJ1-1; a tentative D call is TRBD1 (5 bases match). The CDR3 region: CASKDGGNTEAFF. The DNA sequence is TGTGCCAGCAAGGACGGGGGGAACACTGAAGCTTTCTTT.